These T cell receptor beta chains were read from a single sample in a study of CD8+ T cells in alopecia areata. TCRdb keeps only in-frame clones here, not all; method: immunoSEQ multiplex PCR. The sample lists around 150,000 clones; approximately 65% were seen once. Material: CD8+ T cells sorted from blood. These receptors came from a human donor in good health. Both conserved end residues are part of each CDR3. The size entry is marked missing in some rows and otherwise reads once, few, many or a size class.

. | TRBV30 | 14 | CAWSVGAGANVLTF
few | TRBV29-1 | 14 | CSVEGGQGGYEQYF
. | TRBV4-1 | 13 | CASSAKLDYEQYF
few | TRBV27 | 11 | CASSHYNEQFF
. | TRBV28 | 16 | CASSLWGLGKSDEQFF
. | TRBV29-1 | 10 | CSVTVSEAFF
. | TRBV29-1 | 13 | CSVVAVNTGELFF
few | TRBV27 | 13 | CASSFTGRQPQHF
. | TRBV11-2 | 15 | CASSPGVSVYNEQFF
few | TRBV14 | 15 | CASSQDPLDRNTIYF
. | TRBV7-9 | 13 | CASSLGGRDTQYF
. | TRBV15 | 14 | CATSRDLGNTEAFF
once | TRBV27 | 12 | CARPKMNTEAFF
few | TRBV13 | 14 | CASSLGQGGYEQYF
. | TRBV14 | 14 | CASSPQGSNQPQHF
. | TRBV23-1 | 14 | CASSPHRWDNEQFF
. | TRBV11-2 | 17 | CASSLLTPVSNTGELFF
. | TRBV5-4 | 18 | CASSLAGGPAASSYEQYF
. | TRBV2 | 16 | CASSDVDRGPKETQYF
. | TRBV9 | 13 | CASSVDLMGEQYF
. | TRBV2 | 12 | CASSHVLETQYF
few | TRBV19 | 15 | CASKNRGAGANVLTF
. | TRBV27 | 14 | CASKPRDSQETQYF
. | TRBV27 | 15 | CASRTLTGPNTEAFF